The 14 T cell receptor beta chains below come from one sample, sequenced in a study of T cell responses to AZD1222 COVID-19 vaccine (dated by TCRdb to the early 2020s). Receptor libraries were prepared by the immunoSEQ multiplex PCR assay. TCRdb mirrors the immuneACCESS table, restricted to in-frame sequences. Some clones are absent from its copies; in checked studies, under half trace to an unresolved V gene, and the reason for the others is unknown. For this sample there are 98,000 or so clones; approximately 86% appear just once. Less than 4% of the sample rests with the top ten. Read against the paper, the sample's time point label means: about 28 days (+/-7) after the second vaccine dose. This sample's treatment or condition label indicates: meningococcal conjugate vaccine given as trial control. Sequencing was performed on peripheral blood, taken 28 days after the second dose of the MenACWY control vaccine. These receptors were collected from an adult who received the MenACWY meningococcal vaccine as a control.

In its sample, this clone was seen once. The chain has TRBV19 and TRBJ1-5; D is undetermined. The length of the CDR3 is 15 residues. V was trimmed by 0 bases and J by 3 bases, leaving 9 bases between them. Germline CDR1 LNHDA, CDR2 SQIVND (reference sequence). CDR3 loop: CASSIDRAINQPQHF. CDR3 DNA: TGTGCCAGTAGTATAGACCGGGCCATCAATCAGCCCCAGCATTTT. Full variable domain (missing parts from reference TRBV19 and TRBJ1-5): DGGITQSPKYLFRKEGQNVTLSCEQNLNHDAMYWYRQDPGQGLRLIYYSQIVNDFQKGDIAEGYSVSREKKESFPLTVTSAQKNPTAFYLCASSIDRAINQPQHFGDGTRLSIL.

This sequence joins TRBV28 and TRBJ2-3; maybe TRBD1 (6 bases). This CDR3 has 15 amino acids. From germline, CDR1 is MDHEN and CDR2 SYDVKM. V lost 5 bases and J 6 bases, leaving 18 bases between the germline ends. The CDR3: CASSPRAGVGDTQYF. The DNA for the CDR3 is TGTGCCAGCAGTCCCCGGGCAGGGGTTGGGGATACGCAGTATTTT.

This chain links TRBV6-5 with TRBJ1-2; 8 bases map to TRBD1. Germline-derived CDR1 and CDR2 are MNHEY and SVGAGI. Unmatched junction bases numbered 3, after V lost 3 bases and J lost 6 bases. The CDR3 loop spans 13 amino acids. CDR3 residues: CASSYLDRDGYTF. For the CDR3, the DNA is TGTGCCAGCAGTTATTTGGACAGGGATGGCTACACCTTC.

The V call is TRBV19, the J call TRBJ2-7; 8 bases are a match to TRBD1. Germline V lookup: CDR1 LNHDA, CDR2 SQIVND (reference sequence). This CDR3 has 15 amino acids. Trimming cost V 1 base and J 4 bases; bases outside gene matches: 6. The CDR3 DNA follows: TGTGCCAGTAGTATAGGAGGGACAGGTGATTACGAGCAGTACTTC. Protein product: CASSIGGTGDYEQYF.

The chain uses TRBV11-2 and TRBJ1-4; TRBD1 might be the D (5 bases). Germline assignment: CDR1 SGHAT and CDR2 FQNNGV. Trimming removed 4 bases from V and 8 bases from J, with 17 bases in between. The CDR3 consists of 15 residues. The CDR3 sequence: CASSSLGARGEKLFF. Written as DNA, the CDR3 is TGTGCCAGCAGCTCGCTCGGGGCTCGGGGAGAAAAACTGTTTTTT. Full variable domain (outside the CDR3, taken from reference TRBV11-2 and TRBJ1-4): EAGVAQSPRYKIIEKRQSVAFWCNPISGHATLYWYQQILGQGPKLLIQFQNNGVVDDSQLPKDRFSAERLKGVDSTLKIQPAKLEDSAVYLCASSSLGARGEKLFFGSGTQLSVL.

The chain has TRBV6-5 and TRBJ2-7, with 9 bases fitting TRBD1. The CDR3 has 15 amino acids. V gave up 3 bases and J gave up 1 base; unmatched junction bases: 4. CDR1 is MNHEY and CDR2 is SVGAGI in the germline V gene. CDR3 nucleotide sequence: TGTGCCAGCAGTTATGCGGGACAGGGTTCCTACGAGCAGTACTTC. This encodes CASSYAGQGSYEQYF.

This chain connects TRBV18 to TRBJ2-7; D perhaps matches TRBD1 (7 bases). CDR3 length: 15 amino acids. V was shortened by 3 bases and J by 7 bases, with 19 bases between the two germline ends. Germline values: CDR1 KGHSH, CDR2 LQKENI. DNA for the CDR3: TGTGCCAGCTCACCCGGGCAGGGGGGCCTCCAGGAGCAGTACTTC. This codes for CASSPGQGGLQEQYF.

The rearrangement joins TRBV6-5 to TRBJ2-7; TRBD1 matches at 8 bases. Looked up from germline, CDR1 is MNHEY and CDR2 is SVGAGI. V shed 2 bases and J 4 bases; nucleotides not matched to a gene: 4. The CDR3 covers 14 residues. The CDR3 here is CASSYSRGRYEQYF. The DNA for the CDR3 is TGTGCCAGCAGTTACAGCAGGGGGCGATACGAGCAGTACTTC.

The rearrangement joins TRBV29-1 to TRBJ1-1; 8 bases are a match to TRBD1. V gave up 6 bases and J gave up 9 bases; unmatched junction bases: 9. Germline assignment: CDR1 SQVTM and CDR2 ANQGSEA. The CDR3 has 12 residues. The CDR3 sequence: CSVQAGGWKAFF. For the CDR3, the DNA is TGCAGCGTGCAGGCAGGGGGCTGGAAAGCTTTCTTT.

The V gene is TRBV5-6, the J gene TRBJ1-6; D call uncertain. Between the trimmed V and J ends, which lost 1 base and 9 bases, there was a span of 11 bases. There are 14 residues in the CDR3. The germline CDR1 and CDR2 sequences are SGHDT and YYEEEE. In nucleotides, the CDR3 is TGTGCCAGCAGCTTGATCGAAGGAGGTTCACCCCTCCACTTT. It is translated as CASSLIEGGSPLHF.

This clone was found once. The chain recombines TRBV6-5 with TRBJ1-2; 10 positions agree with TRBD1. CDR1 is MNHEY and CDR2 is SVGAGI in the germline V gene. With 5 bases clipped from V and 8 bases from J, the junction kept 5 bases outside the gene matches. CDR3 length: 13 amino acids. The CDR3 sequence: CASSRGTGVGYTF. CDR3 coding DNA: TGTGCCAGCAGTAGGGGGACAGGGGTCGGCTACACCTTC.

Concerning this clone: The same CDR3 can be traced to other DNA sequences in this sample. The gene calls are TRBV19 and TRBJ2-1; 9 bases are shared with TRBD1. V lost 5 bases and J lost 9; bases outside the gene matches: 8. CDR1 and CDR2 (germline): LNHDA, SQIVND (reference sequence). The CDR3 runs to 14 residues. The CDR3 coding sequence is TGTGCCAGTAGTGCCAGACAGGGGGAGACTGAGCAGTTCTTC. Its protein is CASSARQGETEQFF. The full variable domain, its missing parts supplied by reference TRBV19 and TRBJ2-1, is DGGITQSPKYLFRKEGQNVTLSCEQNLNHDAMYWYRQDPGQGLRLIYYSQIVNDFQKGDIAEGYSVSREKKESFPLTVTSAQKNPTAFYLCASSARQGETEQFFGPGTRLTVL.

This sequence joins TRBV30 and TRBJ1-5; D gene ambiguous. The V end was cut by 0 bases, the J end by 3 bases, with 9 bases between. Germline CDR1 is GTSNPN and CDR2 is SVGIG (reference sequence). This CDR3 region has 14 residues. Here the CDR3 DNA reads TGTGCCTGGAGTGTAGGAAGCCTCAATCAGCCCCAGCATTTT. This encodes CAWSVGSLNQPQHF.

This chain uses TRBV9 with TRBJ2-7, with D perhaps matching TRBD1 (5 bases). Trimming took 0 bases from V and 6 from J, leaving 22 bases between them. Germline V gene sequence: CDR1 SGDLS, CDR2 YYNGEE. The CDR3 runs to 17 residues. This CDR3 reads CASSVAQDARTTSEQYF. In nucleotides, the CDR3 is TGTGCCAGCAGCGTAGCGCAAGATGCAAGGACAACAAGCGAGCAGTACTTC.